Listed here is a single TCR beta chain. Its antigen is still unknown. Nothing much larger sits one base from this clone, and base qualities are not available. The sample's time point, from its label and the paper: baseline before first vaccination. The intended sense of this specimen's treatment or condition label: meningococcal conjugate vaccine given as trial control. Samples from vaccinated people were obtained from the UK trials COV001 and COV002, which included a single-blind randomized controlled phase 2/3 trial of AZD1222 (ChAdOx1 nCoV-19) in healthy adults. Trial participant PBMC samples were collected at day 0 and day 28 after the second dose for TCRbeta chain sequencing. These data originate in a study of T cell responses to AZD1222 COVID-19 vaccine (TCRdb year 2021). As for the study more broadly: TCR sequencing was performed for some 250 trial participants, of whom some 200 were given two doses of AZD1222 and 26 were given two doses of MenACWY control vaccine. Enrollment into the trials was organized by age into subgroups of 18-55, 56-69 and 70-plus years, and those subgroups contained roughly 150, 30 and 60 TCR-sequenced participants, respectively.

The paper as a whole reports these results and caveats: Because no day 14 peak-response samples were available, the repertoires could be characterized only after the peak T cell response. The 56-69-year group was small, and its depth increase did not reach significance, likely because of low power. Participants were mostly white British and included more females than males, and it was suggested by the authors that clonal diversity may have been underestimated. Spike-specific TCR breadth and depth rose significantly after two AZD1222 doses compared with day 0 and with MenACWY recipients. The whole spike protein was spanned by vaccine-associated CD4 TCRs, and dominant responses were seen in regions 160-218 and 743-854. Conclusions about previously exposed vaccinees are limited because only six or seven AZD1222 recipients were SARS-CoV-2 seropositive at baseline. Nearly half of unique spike-specific TCRs reportedly recognized epitopes outside regions mutated in the B.1.351 and B.1.1.7 variants.

CDR1 and CDR2, per the germline V gene, are SGHDT and YYEEEE. V was cut back by 4 bases and J by 7 bases, leaving a gap of 20 bases between them. The cysteine opens and the phenylalanine closes a CDR3 of 16 amino acids. The DNA shown is the 48-base CDR3, in frame from base 1. The CDR3 regions of human TCRbeta chains were analyzed by immunosequencing. Under the source paper's analysis protocol: TCRs in the repertoires were compared against a reference library of SARS-CoV-2-specific TCRs that had been generated with the MIRA antigen-specificity platform. Breadth was defined as the fraction of unique TCRs that were SARS-CoV-2-associated, and depth was defined as the fraction of total T cells that were SARS-CoV-2-associated. Using the MIRA data, each spike-specific TCR was mapped to the spike region that the TCR reacts to and placed in a CD4 or CD8 class. Log10-transformed breadth and depth values were compared by one-way ANOVA with Sidak's multiple comparisons tests. Held by TCRdb, this immuneACCESS table contains in-frame sequences only and omits some clones. Under half of the omission traces to an unresolved V gene where checked; the cause of the rest is unknown. V and J calls and clone size are as listed in that table; D and trimming were resolved from the DNA. This sample holds around 150,000 clones; approximately 88% were observed only once. The ten largest account for roughly 3.5% of the sample.

The source was peripheral blood, collected on day 0 of MenACWY control vaccination. Here the chain combines TRBV5-6 and TRBJ2-2, with no D gene named confidently. This TCR derives from an adult in good health. The CDR3 loop reads CASSLISAEENGELFF. Read as DNA, the sequence is TGTGCCAGCAGCCTTATTTCCGCCGAGGAGAACGGGGAGCTGTTTTTT.